The rows below give T cell receptor beta chains drawn from one sample of a study of shared clonotypes between healthy human individuals. Method: immunoSEQ multiplex PCR; TCRdb's copy keeps in-frame clones and lacks some. The profile shows almost 700,000 clones, 90% to 95% of them singletons. Material for sequencing was naive CD8+ T cells sorted from blood. Source of these receptors: a man younger than 40 in good health. The CDR3 runs from the conserved cysteine through the conserved F or W. The D gene is left open where the match is weak. A row's size may be missing; if present it is once, few, many or a size class.

TRBJ1-2 | few | NA | TRBV19 | TGTGCCAGTAGTTCTATATCAAGAGGCTATGGCTACACCTTC | CASSSISRGYGYTF
TRBJ2-2 | NA | TRBD1 | TRBV4-1 | TGCGCCAGCAGCCACCGGACAGGGAACACCGGGGAGCTGTTTTTT | CASSHRTGNTGELFF
TRBJ2-4 | NA | NA | TRBV4-1 | TGCGCCAGCAGCCAAATTGGAAACATTCAGTACTTC | CASSQIGNIQYF
TRBJ2-3 | NA | NA | TRBV25-1 | TGTGCCAGCAGTGAGCATGGGGTGACAGATACGCAGTATTTT | CASSEHGVTDTQYF
TRBJ2-2 | NA | TRBD1 | TRBV28 | TGTGCCTCACAGGGGGCACAACTGAACACCGGGGAGCTGTTTTTT | CASQGAQLNTGELFF
TRBJ2-1 | NA | NA | TRBV6-5 | TGTGCCAGCAGTTATTTTGGTAGTGAGCAGTTCTTC | CASSYFGSEQFF
TRBJ2-7 | NA | TRBD2 | TRBV27 | TGTGCCAGCAGTTACGGGACTAGCGGGGCCTACGAGCAGTACTTC | CASSYGTSGAYEQYF
TRBJ2-7 | NA | TRBD1 | TRBV15 | TGTGCCACGACAAGGACAGGGTACCACGAGCAGTACTTC | CATTRTGYHEQYF
TRBJ2-7 | once | NA | TRBV10-2 | TGCGCCAGCAGCCACGACCGGACTACGATTTACGAGCAGTACTTC | CASSHDRTTIYEQYF
TRBJ2-5 | many | NA | TRBV7-9 | TGTGCCAGCAGCGGTGAATCGAGGCAAGAGACCCAGTACTTC | CASSGESRQETQYF